A single count supports the clone carrying this T cell receptor beta chain. Its target is unknown. This specimen comes from a study of cytomegalovirus exposure and HLA in healthy donors. Study-wide findings and caveats: Earlier findings revealed that most TCR beta V segments proved productive either about 87% or about 30% of the time. CMV antigen specificity of a few CMV-associated chains was confirmed in vitro.

Germline CDR1 and CDR2: GTSNPN and SVGIG (reference sequence). The CDR3 covers 13 residues. V was clipped by 3 bases and J by 0 bases, with 9 bases between them. The primer mix had 60 Vbeta and 13 Jbeta primers. The data were produced by immunoSEQ multiplex PCR, yet TCRdb's version contains in-frame clones alone and is incomplete. Counted here are about 180,000 clones, around 80% occurring once; the ten biggest clones make up approximately 1.2%. This chain links TRBV30 with TRBJ2-7; possibly TRBD1 for D (7 bases). The clonotype comes from a girl aged 2-10 years in good health and CMV-seropositive. Sample: PBMCs. The CDR3 coding sequence is TGTGCCTGGAGGCGGGACAGCTCCTACGAGCAGTACTTC. This sequence encodes CAWRRDSSYEQYF.